This T cell receptor beta chain stems from a study of CD8+ T cells in alopecia areata. Study-wide points: Affected scalp, especially in alopecia totalis/universalis, had a higher clonality than normal scalp did.

This clone has only a few counts. Its cognate antigen is unknown. Extraction and reverse transcription of RNA yielded cDNA as the sequencing template. Sequencing used immunoSEQ multiplex PCR; TCRdb keeps in-frame clones, though not all of them. This table holds 120,000 or so clones, about 50% found once. The CDR3 is 12 residues long. Germline values: CDR1 SGHDT, CDR2 YYEEEE. V was pared by 0 bases and J by 10 bases, with 8 bases between. Sequencing was performed on NKG2D-low CD8+ T cells sorted from blood. The chain recombines TRBV5-6 with TRBJ2-1; a possible D gene is TRBD2 (5 bases). The TCR sequence derives from a human donor with alopecia areata. This CDR3 reads CASSLGTLEQFF. DNA of the CDR3: TGTGCCAGCAGCTTGGGGACTCTAGAGCAGTTCTTC.